The 18 T cell receptor beta chains below were found in one sample sequenced in a study of shared clonotypes between healthy human individuals. Here immunoSEQ multiplex PCR was the method, and the copy in TCRdb shows in-frame clones only, minus some. The sample contains over 400,000 clones, more than 75% of which appear only once. Input material: PBMCs. These TCRs come from a woman in her thirties or forties in good health. Some clones in this sample may be carry-over from other donors' samples.

This sequence joins TRBV10-2 and TRBJ1-5; no reliable D call. Germline V lookup: CDR1 WSHSY, CDR2 SAAADI. The CDR3 is 13 amino acids. Trimming took 3 bases from V and 7 from J, leaving 10 bases between them. The CDR3 loop is CASSEAVRQPQHF. In DNA form, the CDR3 reads TGCGCCAGCAGTGAAGCGGTCAGACAGCCCCAGCATTTT.

This clone occurred many times. Other DNA sequences from this sample encode an identical CDR3 as well. The V call is TRBV2, the J call TRBJ1-5; no reliable D call. The CDR3 loop spans 11 amino acids. Germline V gene lookup returns CDR1 SNHLY and CDR2 FYNNEI. V lost 2 bases and J lost 12, with 8 bases in between. This CDR3 is CASSERDFQHF. CDR3 in DNA: TGTGCCAGCAGTGAAAGGGATTTCCAGCATTTT.

The chain uses TRBV9 and TRBJ2-7; TRBD1 is a possible D gene (6 bases). Germline V gene data show CDR1 as SGDLS and CDR2 as YYNGEE. There are 13 residues in the CDR3. Trimming stripped 4 bases from V and 3 bases from J, with 11 bases between. Here the CDR3 DNA reads TGTGCCAGCAGCCCACCCAGGGGCTACGAGCAGTACTTC. Protein sequence: CASSPPRGYEQYF.

This clone appeared a single time. This chain joins TRBV2 and TRBJ1-2; perhaps TRBD1 as D (6 bases). Trimming left V 4 bases short and J 8 bases short, with 20 bases between. The CDR3 covers 15 residues. The germline gives CDR1 SNHLY, CDR2 FYNNEI. For the CDR3, the DNA is TGTGCCAGCAGTGTTCTTGTTGTGGGGGCGGAGGGCTACACCTTC. Protein sequence: CASSVLVVGAEGYTF.

This chain uses TRBV19 with TRBJ1-1; 8 bases agree with TRBD1. V dropped 4 bases and J dropped 1; count of bases not matched to a gene: 5. Germline CDR1 and CDR2: LNHDA and SQIVND (reference sequence). This CDR3 region has 15 residues. The CDR3 region is CASSRAGGRNTEAFF. CDR3 in DNA: TGTGCCAGTAGTAGGGCAGGGGGCAGGAACACTGAAGCTTTCTTT.

The chain employs TRBV29-1 and TRBJ2-1; 9 bases map to TRBD2. Germline V gives CDR1 SQVTM, CDR2 ANQGSEA. This CDR3 comprises 14 residues. Germline trimming cut 3 bases from V and 2 bases from J; bases unmatched to any gene: 2. For the CDR3, the DNA is TGCAGCGTTGATCTAGCGGGAACCTACAATGAGCAGTTCTTC. This gives the protein CSVDLAGTYNEQFF.

The gene calls are TRBV7-9 and TRBJ1-1; D is unclear. Germline values: CDR1 SEHNR, CDR2 FQNEAQ (reference sequence). This CDR3 is 13 amino acids long. The ends were cut back, 1 base at V and 6 bases at J, with 9 bases in the middle. CDR3 in DNA: TGTGCCAGCAGCTTAGTTTCCAGTCCTGAAGCTTTCTTT. Translating gives CASSLVSSPEAFF.

This clone appeared a few times. The chain joins TRBV29-1 to TRBJ2-7; 8 positions match TRBD1. The CDR3 spans 11 residues. Germline loops: CDR1 SQVTM, CDR2 ANQGSEA. The J segment lost 6 bases and the V segment lost 7 bases, leaving 5 bases of the junction unmatched. As DNA, the CDR3 is TGCAGCGCTGACAGGGGAGGCGAGCAGTACTTC. Its translation is CSADRGGEQYF.

This chain links TRBV28 with TRBJ2-7, with a possible D match to TRBD2 (6 bases). The CDR3 is 15 residues long. Germline CDR1 MDHEN, CDR2 SYDVKM. V shed 1 base and J shed 2 bases, with 12 bases lying between them. CDR3 sequence (DNA): TGTGCCAGCAGTTTATCCGGGAGCCGGGCCTACGAGCAGTACTTC. Translation: CASSLSGSRAYEQYF.

The chain is built from TRBV10-3 and TRBJ2-5; 10 positions agree with TRBD2. The V gene end was trimmed by 6 bases and the J gene end by 4 bases; junction bases not matched to a gene: 5. Germline values: CDR1 ENHRY, CDR2 SYGVKD. The length of the CDR3 is 14 residues. The CDR3 sequence is CAISSGRAAETQYF. CDR3 nucleotide sequence: TGTGCCATCAGCAGCGGGAGGGCGGCAGAGACCCAGTACTTC.

This rearrangement joins TRBV4-3 to TRBJ2-3, with no clear D. The CDR3 is 13 amino acids. The germline CDR1 and CDR2 sequences are LGHNA and YSLEER. With 1 base removed from V and 5 bases from J, the gap between germline ends came to 7 bases. The CDR3 loop reads CASSQGVVDTQYF. CDR3 DNA sequence: TGCGCCAGCAGCCAAGGGGTGGTAGATACGCAGTATTTT.

The rearrangement links TRBV7-7 to TRBJ2-7; 8 nucleotides agree with TRBD1. CDR3 length: 17 residues. J gave up 0 bases and V 5 bases, and 12 bases lay outside the gene matches. From germline, CDR1 is SSHAT and CDR2 FNYEAQ (reference sequence). The CDR3 here is CASSLTSGTGFSYEQYF. The CDR3 coding sequence is TGTGCCAGCAGCCTAACTTCCGGGACAGGTTTCTCCTACGAGCAGTACTTC.

The CDR3 DNA reads TGTGCCAGCAGAGGGGTGGGGGATACGCAGTATTTT. Amino acids: CASRGVGDTQYF. This rearrangement joins TRBV7-9 to TRBJ2-3, with D possibly matching TRBD1 (5 bases). There are 12 residues in the CDR3. Germline V CDR1 and CDR2: SEHNR, FQNEAQ (reference sequence). The ends were cut back, 6 bases at V and 6 bases at J, with 10 bases in the middle.

The CDR3: CASSLQLGSGGLAGGHREQYF. CDR3 sequence (DNA): TGCGCCAGCAGCCTACAATTAGGCTCCGGGGGACTAGCGGGAGGGCATCGCGAGCAGTACTTC. This chain uses TRBV4-3 with TRBJ2-7; TRBD2 matches at 16 bases. The trim removed 4 bases at V and 6 bases at J, leaving 21 bases unmatched. CDR1 LGHNA and CDR2 YSLEER come from the germline V gene. CDR3 length equals 21 residues.

V is TRBV20-1 and J is TRBJ2-7; D ambiguous. V lost 1 base to trimming and J lost 5 bases, with 6 bases between them. Germline lookup yields CDR1 DFQATT and CDR2 SNEGSKA (reference sequence). The CDR3 has 11 residues. CDR3 loop: CSARAAHEQYF. The CDR3 DNA reads TGCAGTGCTAGAGCCGCTCACGAGCAGTACTTC.

J is TRBJ2-5 and V is TRBV7-9, with 7 bases identical to TRBD2. The J segment lost 5 bases and the V segment lost 3 bases, leaving 9 bases of the junction unmatched. This CDR3 region has 15 residues. Germline CDR1 and CDR2: SEHNR and FQNEAQ (reference sequence). DNA for the CDR3: TGTGCCAGCAGCTTGAGAGCGGGAATGGTTGAGACCCAGTACTTC. As protein: CASSLRAGMVETQYF. Using reference TRBV7-9 and TRBJ2-5 for the parts outside the CDR3, the full variable domain is DTGVSQNPRHKITKRGQNVTFRCDPISEHNRLYWYRQTLGQGPEFLTYFQNEAQLEKSRLLSDRFSAERPKGSFSTLEIQRTEQGDSAMYLCASSLRAGMVETQYFGPGTRLLVL.

The rearrangement uses TRBV27 and TRBJ2-5; perhaps TRBD1 as D (6 bases). The J call may be in error: the DNA end matches TRBJ2-7 better. This CDR3 region has 13 residues. Germline CDR1 MNHEY, CDR2 SMNVEV (reference sequence). CDR3 nucleotide sequence: TGTGCCAGCAGTTTTACAGGGCTAAGCGAGCAGTACTTC. This encodes CASSFTGLSEQYF.

The rearrangement links TRBV10-3 to TRBJ2-2; no clear D. The CDR3 is made up of 12 amino acids. Germline V gene lookup returns CDR1 ENHRY and CDR2 SYGVKD. Trimming shortened V by 1 base and J by 3 bases, and 0 bases separated the two germline ends. The CDR3 sequence: CAISEYTGELFF. CDR3 sequence (DNA): TGTGCCATCAGTGAGTACACCGGGGAGCTGTTTTTT.